Below, 21 T cell receptor beta chains from the same sample are listed, as sequenced in a study of somatic mutations in cytotoxic T cells in rheumatoid arthritis. Profiling relied on immunoSEQ multiplex PCR, and the TCRdb table lists in-frame clones only, not all of them. Of 15,000 to 20,000 clones listed, almost 85% are singletons. The sample was CD8+ T cells sorted from blood. Source of these receptors: a woman between 45 and 60 years old with rheumatoid arthritis.

This clone is classed as medium-sized. The rearrangement joins TRBV6-6 to TRBJ1-1; D is undetermined. Germline V gives CDR1 MNHNY, CDR2 SVGAGI (reference sequence). V lost 7 bases to trimming and J lost 5 bases, with 11 bases between them. The CDR3 sequence is 12 residues long. The CDR3 sequence is CASTPDGTEAFF. The DNA for the CDR3 is TGTGCCAGCACACCAGATGGGACTGAAGCTTTCTTT.

The chain has TRBV7-9 and TRBJ2-5; the match to TRBD1 covers 7 bases. V gave up 1 base and J gave up 4 bases; unmatched junction bases: 6. This CDR3 is 15 amino acids long. From germline, CDR1 is SEHNR and CDR2 FQNEAQ (reference sequence). DNA of the CDR3: TGTGCCAGCAGCTTAGGTACGACAGGGCGAGAGACCCAGTACTTC. This sequence encodes CASSLGTTGRETQYF. The complete variable domain, with remaining parts taken from reference TRBV7-9 and TRBJ2-5, reads DTGVSQNPRHKITKRGQNVTFRCDPISEHNRLYWYRQTLGQGPEFLTYFQNEAQLEKSRLLSDRFSAERPKGSFSTLEIQRTEQGDSAMYLCASSLGTTGRETQYFGPGTRLLVL.

This clone is large. The genes are TRBV2 and TRBJ2-3; tentatively, D is TRBD1 (6 bases). From germline, CDR1 is SNHLY and CDR2 FYNNEI. The length of the CDR3 is 17 residues. V lost 3 bases, J lost 6 bases, and 22 bases lay in between. The CDR3 here is CASSDPSTGGFVDTQYF. CDR3 DNA sequence: TGTGCCAGCAGTGACCCGTCGACAGGCGGTTTTGTGGATACGCAGTATTTT.

The rearrangement joins TRBV5-6 to TRBJ2-5; D might be TRBD2 (6 bases). The CDR3 totals 14 residues. V dropped 0 bases and J dropped 1 base, with 7 bases sitting between them. Per germline, CDR1 SGHDT and CDR2 YYEEEE. This CDR3 is CASSLGEAQETQYF. The CDR3 coding sequence is TGTGCCAGCAGCTTGGGGGAGGCCCAAGAGACCCAGTACTTC.

The chain has TRBV7-2 and TRBJ1-1, with a weak D call TRBD1 (5 bases). V dropped 1 base and J dropped 2 bases, with 14 bases sitting between them. This CDR3 is built from 16 residues. Germline loops: CDR1 SGHTA, CDR2 FQGNSA. The CDR3, as DNA: TGTGCCAGCAGCTTAGTCCCAGGGAGGGTTAACACTGAAGCTTTCTTT. The encoded protein is CASSLVPGRVNTEAFF.

The rearrangement joins TRBV6-6 to TRBJ2-7, with TRBD2 matching 11 bases. V gave up 6 bases and J gave up 5 bases; unmatched junction bases: 9. The CDR3 length is 15 residues. Germline V gives CDR1 MNHNY, CDR2 SVGAGI (reference sequence). The DNA of the CDR3 is TGTGCCAGCAGCTCTAGCGGGGGGTTAGAGGACGAGCAGTACTTC. Its protein is CASSSSGGLEDEQYF.

The genes are TRBV9 and TRBJ2-7, with D unclear. Germline V gene sequence: CDR1 SGDLS, CDR2 YYNGEE. The V and J ends lost 3 bases and 0 bases respectively, with 7 bases between them. CDR3 length: 13 amino acids. CDR3 sequence (DNA): TGTGCCAGCAGCGAAGGTAGCTCCTACGAGCAGTACTTC. This sequence encodes CASSEGSSYEQYF.

The chain couples TRBV2 to TRBJ1-2; TRBD1 matches 7 bases. The J segment lost 3 bases and the V segment lost 3 bases, leaving 7 bases of the junction unmatched. CDR1 and CDR2 (germline): SNHLY, FYNNEI. The CDR3 is made up of 15 amino acids. The CDR3 loop reads CASSDQGGWDYGYTF. The DNA of the CDR3 is TGTGCCAGCAGTGATCAGGGGGGCTGGGACTATGGCTACACCTTC.

A single count supports this clone. The CDR3 sequence: CASSTRTGTDGNTIYF. In DNA, the CDR3 is TGTGCCAGCAGCACCCGGACAGGGACGGATGGAAACACCATATATTTT. The chain uses TRBV9 and TRBJ1-3; TRBD1 agrees at 8 bases. The CDR3 loop spans 16 amino acids. Germline CDR1 reads SGDLS; CDR2 reads YYNGEE. V lost 4 bases to trimming and J lost 3 bases; unmatched junction nucleotides: 9. Complete variable domain (other parts from reference TRBV9 and TRBJ1-3): DSGVTQTPKHLITATGQRVTLRCSPRSGDLSVYWYQQSLDQGLQFLIQYYNGEERAKGNILERFSAQQFPDLHSELNLSSLELGDSALYFCASSTRTGTDGNTIYFGEGSWLTVV.

The J gene is TRBJ2-7, the V gene TRBV7-3; 8 positions agree with TRBD2. This CDR3 is built from 13 residues. Germline assignment: CDR1 SGHTA and CDR2 FQGTGA. V was pared by 4 bases and J by 5 bases, with 4 bases of the junction left unmatched. CDR3 in amino acids: CASSSGLAHEQYF. For the CDR3, the DNA is TGTGCCAGCAGCTCTGGACTAGCCCACGAGCAGTACTTC.

This chain connects TRBV7-2 to TRBJ2-5; no clear D. Germline CDR1 SGHTA, CDR2 FQGNSA. The CDR3 length is 12 residues. V lost 4 bases and J lost 2, with 5 bases in between. The CDR3 sequence is CASSSQQETQYF. In DNA form, the CDR3 reads TGTGCCAGCAGCTCCCAACAAGAGACCCAGTACTTC.

The genes are TRBV7-9 and TRBJ1-4; D is ambiguous. The CDR3 runs 14 residues. Germline V gene data show CDR1 as SEHNR and CDR2 as FQNEAQ (reference sequence). The germline V and J ends were trimmed by 6 bases and 8 bases, with 16 bases remaining between them. CDR3 in DNA: TGTGCCAGCAGTTACAGAAAACCGGAGGAAAAACTGTTTTTT. It encodes CASSYRKPEEKLFF.

The chain couples TRBV4-3 to TRBJ2-5; D possibly corresponds to TRBD2 (6 bases). Germline V lookup: CDR1 LGHNA, CDR2 YSLEER. The ends were cut back, 3 bases at V and 4 bases at J, with 12 bases in the middle. The CDR3 consists of 14 residues. The CDR3 region has the DNA TGCGCCAGCAGCCAGCACGTCGGGGGAGAGACCCAGTACTTC. Translated: CASSQHVGGETQYF.

The chain links TRBV5-3 to TRBJ2-5; no firm D call. TRBV5-3 is identified as an open reading frame with a role that is uncertain. The V end lost 2 bases, the J end lost 4 bases, and 3 bases lay between the germline ends. CDR3 length equals 11 residues. The CDR3 sequence: CARSFSETQYF. CDR3 coding DNA: TGTGCCAGAAGCTTCTCAGAGACCCAGTACTTC.

The genes are TRBV7-9 and TRBJ2-1, with 8 bases identical to TRBD2. CDR1 and CDR2 from the germline V gene are SEHNR and FQNEAQ (reference sequence). The V and J ends lost 10 bases and 3 bases, in that order; junction bases with no gene match: 8. This CDR3 is 14 amino acids long. As DNA, the CDR3 is TGTGCCACCGGGAGGGGGGTTGGCTACAATGAGCAGTTCTTC. This translates into CATGRGVGYNEQFF.

V gene TRBV27 combines with J gene TRBJ2-7; D gene ambiguous. Germline CDR1 MNHEY, CDR2 SMNVEV (reference sequence). The V end was cut by 4 bases, the J end by 4 bases, with 5 bases between. There are 11 residues in the CDR3. CDR3 in amino acids: CASSWGYEQYF. Here the CDR3 DNA reads TGTGCCAGCAGTTGGGGTTACGAGCAGTACTTC.

The CDR3 coding sequence is TGTGCCAGCAGCTTAGTTGGGCTAGCGGGGGATACGCAGTATTTT. This translates into CASSLVGLAGDTQYF. This chain links TRBV7-2 with TRBJ2-3, with 9 nucleotides matching TRBD2. Losses at the gene ends were 1 base for V and 6 bases for J; bases not matched to a gene: 5. CDR3 size: 15 residues. Per germline, CDR1 SGHTA and CDR2 FQGNSA.

V and J are TRBV28 and TRBJ2-7; a weak D match, TRBD2 (7 bases). This CDR3 has 13 residues. The V end lost 8 bases, the J end lost 2 bases, and 13 bases lay between the germline ends. Germline lookup yields CDR1 MDHEN and CDR2 SYDVKM. The CDR3 reads CASARRGPYEQYF. CDR3 DNA: TGTGCCAGCGCCCGGCGGGGGCCCTACGAGCAGTACTTC.

The chain uses TRBV16 and TRBJ1-5, with D hard to call. The CDR3 has 14 residues. Between the trimmed V and J ends, which lost 4 bases and 5 bases, there was a span of 12 bases. Germline V lookup: CDR1 KGHSY, CDR2 FQNENV. The CDR3 here is CASSPGLVDQPQHF. CDR3 bases: TGTGCCAGCAGCCCCGGGTTGGTTGATCAGCCCCAGCATTTT. Full variable domain (missing parts from reference TRBV16 and TRBJ1-5): GEEVAQTPKHLVRGEGQKAKLYCAPIKGHSYVFWYQQVLKNEFKFLISFQNENVFDETGMPKERFSAKCLPNSPCSLEIQATKLEDSAVYFCASSPGLVDQPQHFGDGTRLSIL.

This clone was observed a handful of times. CDR3 sequence (DNA): TGCGCCAGTAGATACTACGAGCAGTACTTC. It yields the protein CASRYYEQYF. The gene calls are TRBV23-1 and TRBJ2-7; D gene unclear. TRBV23-1 has ORF status, its function being uncertain. Between the trimmed V and J ends, which lost 9 bases and 3 bases, there was a span of 6 bases. This CDR3 has 10 amino acids.

The genes are TRBV7-7 and TRBJ2-5; 11 bases line up with TRBD2. The trim removed 1 base at V and 5 bases at J, leaving 3 bases unmatched. The CDR3 loop spans 15 amino acids. In germline, CDR1 is SSHAT, CDR2 FNYEAQ (reference sequence). CDR3 amino acids: CASSLVAGGLETQYF. DNA for the CDR3: TGTGCCAGCAGCTTAGTAGCGGGGGGGTTGGAGACCCAGTACTTC.